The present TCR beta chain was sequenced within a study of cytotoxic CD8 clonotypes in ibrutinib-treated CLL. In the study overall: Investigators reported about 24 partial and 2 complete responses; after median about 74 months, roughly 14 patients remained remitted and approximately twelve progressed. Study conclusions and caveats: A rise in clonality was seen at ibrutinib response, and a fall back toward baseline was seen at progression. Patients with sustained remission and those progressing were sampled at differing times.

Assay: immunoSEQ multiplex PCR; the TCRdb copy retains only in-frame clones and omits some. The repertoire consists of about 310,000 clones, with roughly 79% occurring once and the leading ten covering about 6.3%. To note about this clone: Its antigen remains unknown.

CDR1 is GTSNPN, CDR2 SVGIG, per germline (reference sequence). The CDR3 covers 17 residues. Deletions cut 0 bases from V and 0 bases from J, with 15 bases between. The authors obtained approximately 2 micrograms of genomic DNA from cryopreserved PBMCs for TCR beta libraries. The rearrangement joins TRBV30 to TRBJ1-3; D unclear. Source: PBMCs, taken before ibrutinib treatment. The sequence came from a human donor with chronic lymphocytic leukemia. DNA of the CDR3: TGTGCCTGGAGTGTATCTGTATGGAGCTACTCTGGAAACACCATATATTTT. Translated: CAWSVSVWSYSGNTIYF. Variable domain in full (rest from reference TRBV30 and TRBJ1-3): SQTIHQWPATLVQPVGSPLSLECTVEGTSNPNLYWYRQAAGRGLQLLFYSVGIGQISSEVPQNLSASRPQDRQFILSSKKLLLSDSGFYLCAWSVSVWSYSGNTIYFGEGSWLTVV.